These T cell receptor beta chains were read from a single sample in a study of blood T cell repertoires in COVID-19. Here immunoSEQ multiplex PCR was the method, and the copy in TCRdb shows in-frame clones only, minus some. The sample holds just over 300,000 clones, 87% seen once. The sample consisted of PBMCs or T cells enriched from blood (not recorded which). These receptors originate from a woman aged 18-29 years who had recovered from COVID-19. Both conserved end residues are part of each CDR3. D genes are given only for firm matches. Where a row states a size, it is once, few, many or the class of an expanded clone; other rows omit it.

size: -; V: TRBV18; D: -; J: TRBJ1-1; CDR3: CASSPTPTPNTEAFF; DNA: TGTGCCAGCTCACCCACCCCAACACCCAACACTGAAGCTTTCTTT
size: few; V: TRBV19; D: TRBD1; J: TRBJ1-5; CDR3: CASSTRRQGNQPQHF; DNA: TGTGCCAGTAGTACAAGGAGACAGGGGAATCAGCCCCAGCATTTT
size: -; V: TRBV27; D: -; J: TRBJ1-6; CDR3: CASSLQNIPNSPLHF; DNA: TGTGCCAGCAGTTTACAGAACATACCTAATTCACCCCTCCACTTT
size: -; V: TRBV7-3; D: TRBD1; J: TRBJ1-2; CDR3: CASSPDRGNGYTF; DNA: TGTGCCAGCAGCCCCGACAGGGGGAATGGCTACACCTTC
size: few; V: TRBV19; D: -; J: TRBJ1-2; CDR3: CASSIIQGNYGYTF; DNA: TGTGCCAGTAGTATAATACAGGGTAACTATGGCTACACCTTC
size: -; V: TRBV9; D: TRBD2; J: TRBJ2-2; CDR3: CASSVGKGGGRNTGELFF; DNA: TGTGCCAGCAGCGTAGGGAAAGGCGGCGGGAGAAACACCGGGGAGCTGTTTTTT
size: -; V: TRBV5-6; D: -; J: TRBJ1-2; CDR3: CASTWRPDRYLGYTF; DNA: TGTGCCAGCACCTGGAGGCCCGACAGGTATTTGGGCTACACCTTC
size: -; V: TRBV4-2; D: -; J: TRBJ1-2; CDR3: CASSHPGDYTF; DNA: TGTGCCAGCAGCCATCCGGGGGACTACACCTTC
size: -; V: TRBV18; D: -; J: TRBJ1-3; CDR3: CASSPTTASGNTIYF; DNA: TGTGCCAGCTCACCGACGACAGCATCGGGAAACACCATATATTTT
size: -; V: TRBV19; D: TRBD1; J: TRBJ1-2; CDR3: CASRQITGGVGEVGYTF; DNA: TGTGCCAGTAGGCAAATTACAGGGGGCGTCGGAGAGGTCGGCTACACCTTC
size: -; V: TRBV7-9; D: -; J: TRBJ1-2; CDR3: CASSFTATTRGYTF; DNA: TGTGCCAGCAGCTTTACAGCGACCACTAGGGGCTACACCTTC
size: -; V: TRBV10-3; D: TRBD1; J: TRBJ2-5; CDR3: CAIRTGGGGNGETQYF; DNA: TGTGCCATCCGGACAGGGGGAGGGGGAAATGGAGAGACCCAGTACTTC
size: -; V: TRBV15; D: -; J: TRBJ2-1; CDR3: CATSRGPGALSSYNEQFF; DNA: TGTGCCACCAGCAGAGGTCCTGGGGCGCTGAGCTCCTACAATGAGCAGTTCTTC
size: -; V: TRBV28; D: TRBD1; J: TRBJ1-3; CDR3: CASAATGENTIYF; DNA: TGTGCCAGCGCGGCGACAGGGGAAAACACCATATATTTT
size: -; V: TRBV28; D: TRBD1; J: TRBJ1-6; CDR3: CASSGGQGANSPLHF; DNA: TGTGCCAGCAGCGGCGGACAGGGAGCTAATTCACCCCTCCACTTT
size: once; V: TRBV5-4; D: -; J: TRBJ1-4; CDR3: CASSSAVANEKLFF; DNA: TGTGCCAGCAGTTCAGCGGTGGCTAATGAAAAACTGTTTTTT
size: -; V: TRBV21-1; D: -; J: TRBJ2-1; CDR3: CASSKKGECDRGGAYNEQFF; DNA: TGTGCCAGCAGCAAAAAGGGCGAGTGTGATCGCGGGGGGGCTTACAATGAGCAGTTCTTC
size: once; V: TRBV7-2; D: TRBD1; J: TRBJ1-2; CDR3: CASSFGTANYGYTF; DNA: TGTGCCAGCAGCTTCGGGACAGCTAACTATGGCTACACCTTC
size: -; V: TRBV10-3; D: TRBD2; J: TRBJ2-1; CDR3: CAISDRSSGRAINEQFF; DNA: TGTGCCATCAGTGATCGGTCTAGCGGGAGGGCCATTAATGAGCAGTTCTTC
size: -; V: TRBV28; D: -; J: TRBJ1-3; CDR3: CASGDTGSGNTIYF; DNA: TGTGCCAGCGGGGATACAGGCTCTGGAAACACCATATATTTT
size: -; V: TRBV30; D: TRBD2; J: TRBJ2-3; CDR3: CAWSATSGGQPSTDTQYF; DNA: TGTGCCTGGAGTGCCACTAGCGGGGGGCAACCGAGCACAGATACGCAGTATTTT
size: -; V: TRBV6-2/TRBV6-3; D: TRBD1; J: TRBJ1-1; CDR3: CASSYRQTGENTEAFF; DNA: TGTGCCAGCAGTTACCGACAGACAGGGGAGAACACTGAAGCTTTCTTT
size: -; V: TRBV7-2; D: TRBD2; J: TRBJ2-5; CDR3: CASSSLAGGLGETQYF; DNA: TGTGCCAGCAGCTCACTAGCGGGGGGGCTGGGTGAGACCCAGTACTTC
size: -; V: TRBV28; D: -; J: TRBJ2-3; CDR3: CASSLSLAGTDTQYF; DNA: TGTGCCAGCAGTTTATCTCTGGCTGGCACAGATACGCAGTATTTT
size: -; V: TRBV28; D: -; J: TRBJ1-2; CDR3: CASSFAGGGYGYTF; DNA: TGTGCCAGCAGTTTCGCGGGGGGCGGCTATGGCTACACCTTC
size: -; V: TRBV5-1; D: -; J: TRBJ2-2; CDR3: CASSRMDTMNTGELFF; DNA: TGCGCCAGCAGCCGAATGGACACCATGAACACCGGGGAGCTGTTTTTT
size: -; V: TRBV7-3; D: TRBD1; J: TRBJ1-1; CDR3: CASSSSGQVEAFF; DNA: TGTGCCAGCAGCTCAAGCGGACAGGTTGAAGCTTTCTTT
size: -; V: TRBV5-1; D: -; J: TRBJ1-4; CDR3: CASSLDGEASNEKLFF; DNA: TGCGCCAGCAGCTTGGACGGGGAGGCGTCTAATGAAAAACTGTTTTTT
size: once; V: TRBV28; D: -; J: TRBJ2-7; CDR3: CASSLLASYEQYF; DNA: TGTGCCAGCAGCCTTCTAGCTAGCTACGAGCAGTACTTC
size: -; V: TRBV11-2; D: -; J: TRBJ2-7; CDR3: CASSLGIKTGEQYF; DNA: TGTGCCAGCAGCTTAGGGATCAAGACAGGCGAGCAGTACTTC
size: -; V: TRBV7-3; D: TRBD1; J: TRBJ2-2; CDR3: CASSSTGANTGELFF; DNA: TGTGCCAGCAGCTCTACAGGGGCGAACACCGGGGAGCTGTTTTTT
size: -; V: TRBV28; D: TRBD2; J: TRBJ2-1; CDR3: CSCGRRDEQFF; DNA: TGTAGTTGCGGGAGGAGGGATGAGCAGTTCTTC
size: -; V: TRBV7-9; D: -; J: TRBJ1-6; CDR3: CASSLFSPVNSPLHF; DNA: TGTGCCAGCAGCTTATTTTCTCCAGTTAATTCACCCCTCCACTTT
size: -; V: TRBV7-9; D: -; J: TRBJ2-1; CDR3: CASSSFARAAYNEQFF; DNA: TGTGCCAGCAGCTCGTTCGCCCGAGCGGCATACAATGAGCAGTTCTTC
size: -; V: TRBV19; D: -; J: TRBJ1-1; CDR3: CASRQTALNTEAFF; DNA: TGTGCCAGTAGGCAGACAGCCCTGAACACTGAAGCTTTCTTT
size: few; V: TRBV7-9; D: -; J: TRBJ1-1; CDR3: CASSPGVPEAFF; DNA: TGTGCCAGCAGCCCGGGTGTACCTGAAGCTTTCTTT
size: -; V: TRBV5-1; D: TRBD2; J: TRBJ2-3; CDR3: CASSQRGGLIGAQYF; DNA: TGCGCCAGCAGCCAGCGGGGGGGCCTCATTGGCGCGCAGTATTTT
size: -; V: TRBV5-8; D: TRBD1; J: TRBJ1-4; CDR3: CASSLGQGAATNEKLFF; DNA: TGTGCCAGCAGCCTCGGACAGGGGGCAGCAACTAATGAAAAACTGTTTTTT
size: -; V: TRBV18; D: -; J: TRBJ1-2; CDR3: CASSPGGSPSYGYTF; DNA: TGTGCCAGCTCACCGGGAGGGAGTCCAAGCTATGGCTACACCTTC
size: -; V: TRBV24-1; D: TRBD1; J: TRBJ2-2; CDR3: CATADRDTGELFF; DNA: TGTGCCACCGCAGACAGGGACACCGGGGAGCTGTTTTTT
size: -; V: TRBV2; D: TRBD2; J: TRBJ2-1; CDR3: CASRTSGAYNEQFF; DNA: TGTGCCAGCAGGACTAGCGGGGCCTACAATGAGCAGTTCTTC
size: once; V: TRBV5-1; D: TRBD2; J: TRBJ2-1; CDR3: CASSPGLAGGLGNEQFF; DNA: TGCGCCAGCAGCCCCGGACTAGCGGGAGGATTGGGGAATGAGCAGTTCTTC
size: -; V: TRBV6-5; D: TRBD1; J: TRBJ1-5; CDR3: CASILGQGGFQPQHF; DNA: TGTGCCAGCATCCTAGGACAGGGAGGGTTTCAGCCCCAGCATTTT
size: -; V: TRBV6-5; D: -; J: TRBJ2-7; CDR3: CASSYYKGAYEQYF; DNA: TGTGCCAGCAGTTACTATAAGGGAGCCTACGAGCAGTACTTC
size: -; V: TRBV6-5; D: TRBD2; J: TRBJ2-1; CDR3: CASSYLSSGPSLAQFF; DNA: TGTGCCAGCAGTTACTTATCTAGCGGGCCATCGTTGGCGCAGTTCTTC
size: -; V: TRBV6-2/TRBV6-3; D: TRBD1; J: TRBJ2-2; CDR3: CASSRTGTGFYTGELFF; DNA: TGTGCCAGCAGTAGGACCGGGACAGGGTTCTACACCGGGGAGCTGTTTTTT
size: -; V: TRBV4-3; D: TRBD1; J: TRBJ2-2; CDR3: CASSQTVMVQGFWPGELFF; DNA: TGCGCCAGCAGCCAAACGGTCATGGTACAGGGGTTTTGGCCCGGGGAGCTGTTTTTT
size: few; V: TRBV23-1; D: TRBD1; J: TRBJ2-7; CDR3: CASSLNRGTTYEQYF; DNA: TGCGCCAGCAGTCTTAACAGGGGGACAACCTACGAGCAGTACTTC
size: -; V: TRBV3-1/TRBV3-2; D: -; J: TRBJ2-2; CDR3: CASRTDKLELFF; DNA: TGTGCCAGCCGTACGGACAAGTTGGAGCTGTTTTTT
size: -; V: TRBV6-5; D: TRBD1; J: TRBJ2-5; CDR3: CASSSDRGETQYF; DNA: TGTGCCAGCAGTTCCGACAGGGGGGAGACCCAGTACTTC
size: -; V: TRBV2; D: TRBD2; J: TRBJ2-2; CDR3: CASSEASGYTGELFF; DNA: TGTGCCAGCAGTGAGGCTAGCGGTTACACCGGGGAGCTGTTTTTT
size: -; V: TRBV27; D: -; J: TRBJ1-6; CDR3: CASSLWAYNSPLHF; DNA: TGTGCCAGCAGTTTATGGGCTTATAATTCACCCCTCCACTTT
size: -; V: TRBV2; D: TRBD2; J: TRBJ2-3; CDR3: CASRGTSGGLADTQYF; DNA: TGTGCCAGCAGGGGGACTAGCGGGGGGTTAGCAGATACGCAGTATTTT
size: -; V: TRBV28; D: TRBD1; J: TRBJ1-2; CDR3: CASSLRWTGVGYGYTF; DNA: TGTGCCAGCAGTTTACGGTGGACAGGGGTTGGCTATGGCTACACCTTC
size: -; V: TRBV27; D: -; J: TRBJ2-5; CDR3: CASSLMGAVQQETQYF; DNA: TGTGCCAGCAGTTTAATGGGGGCCGTTCAGCAAGAGACCCAGTACTTC
size: -; V: TRBV18; D: TRBD2; J: TRBJ2-7; CDR3: CASSPASGLSYEQYF; DNA: TGTGCCAGCTCACCGGCTAGCGGGCTCTCCTACGAGCAGTACTTC
size: -; V: TRBV9; D: -; J: TRBJ2-2; CDR3: CASSVGQVVTGELFF; DNA: TGTGCCAGCAGCGTAGGACAGGTTGTGACCGGGGAGCTGTTTTTT